The 15 T cell receptor beta chains listed next were all sequenced from one sample in a study of T cell responses to AZD1222 COVID-19 vaccine. Only in-frame clones appear in the TCRdb table, and some are missing; sequencing was by immunoSEQ multiplex PCR. The repertoire holds about 130,000 clones, with around 89% as singletons. The source was peripheral blood, collected on day 0 of AZD1222 vaccination. Receptors originate from an adult in good health.

The chain links TRBV9 to TRBJ2-1, with 10 positions matching TRBD2. The CDR3 runs to 16 residues. Germline CDR1 SGDLS, CDR2 YYNGEE. Trimming took 3 bases from V and 8 from J; bases not matched to a gene: 11. The CDR3 bases are TGTGCCAGCAGCGGAGCGGGAGGGAAAAGGGGGGATGAGCAGTTCTTC. Translating gives CASSGAGGKRGDEQFF.

The V call is TRBV19, the J call TRBJ2-1, with D possibly TRBD2 on 5 matching bases. The germline V gene encodes CDR1 LNHDA and CDR2 SQIVND (reference sequence). The CDR3 contains 17 residues. Trimming pared 5 bases from V and 6 bases from J, leaving 23 bases between. The CDR3 DNA reads as TGTGCCAGTAGTCCGCCCCTTAGGGCGGGCTCGGTCAATGAGCAGTTCTTC. Its translation: CASSPPLRAGSVNEQFF.

The V call is TRBV27, the J call TRBJ2-7, with 12 bases matching TRBD2. J gave up 2 bases and V 1 base, and 3 bases lay outside the gene matches. The CDR3 has 16 amino acids. CDR1 and CDR2 from the germline V gene are MNHEY and SMNVEV (reference sequence). CDR3 amino acids: CASSLLASGRAYEQYF. In DNA form, the CDR3 reads TGTGCCAGCAGTTTATTGGCTAGCGGGAGGGCCTACGAGCAGTACTTC.

This rearrangement joins TRBV11-2 to TRBJ2-3, with D unclear. Per germline, CDR1 SGHAT and CDR2 FQNNGV. This CDR3 is 13 amino acids long. V shed 2 bases and J shed 3 bases, with 6 bases lying between them. CDR3 nucleotides: TGTGCCAGCAGCTTACTTGATACAGATACGCAGTATTTT. This gives the protein CASSLLDTDTQYF.

The V and J genes are TRBV6-5 and TRBJ1-4; the D gene is possibly TRBD1 (5 bases). The CDR3 covers 14 residues. V lost 8 bases and J lost 0, with 10 bases in between. In germline, CDR1 is MNHEY, CDR2 SVGAGI. The CDR3 bases are TGTGCCAGCGCCCCGACAGCAACTAATGAAAAACTGTTTTTT. Translating it yields CASAPTATNEKLFF.

This sequence joins TRBV11-3 and TRBJ2-1; 11 positions agree with TRBD1. The CDR3 has 15 amino acids. Germline V gene lookup returns CDR1 SGHNT and CDR2 YENEEA. V was pared by 5 bases and J by 6 bases, with 6 bases of the junction left unmatched. The CDR3 loop is CASSRAGTGGNEQFF. CDR3 bases: TGTGCCAGCAGCCGGGCCGGGACAGGGGGCAATGAGCAGTTCTTC.

The rearrangement uses TRBV19 and TRBJ2-3, with D perhaps TRBD1 (6 bases). V was pared by 5 bases and J by 7 bases, with 25 bases between. The CDR3 extends over 17 amino acids. Germline CDR1 reads LNHDA; CDR2 reads SQIVND (reference sequence). The DNA of the CDR3 is TGTGCCAGTAGTCTAGGAGTGCCACAGGGATCTATGAATACGCAGTATTTT. Translating gives CASSLGVPQGSMNTQYF.

The chain recombines TRBV4-1 with TRBJ1-1, with 8 bases fitting TRBD1. The germline gives CDR1 MGHRA, CDR2 YSYEKL. V lost 1 base, J lost 1 base, and 2 bases stayed unmatched. The CDR3 length is 15 residues. The CDR3 sequence is CASSQAGTGNTEAFF. CDR3 sequence (DNA): TGCGCCAGCAGCCAAGCAGGGACAGGGAACACTGAAGCTTTCTTT.

This rearrangement joins TRBV11-2 to TRBJ1-2; no definite D call. The CDR3 totals 17 residues. V lost 1 base and J lost 1, with 16 bases in between. Germline assignment: CDR1 SGHAT and CDR2 FQNNGV. The CDR3 bases are TGTGCCAGCAGCTTAGCGACATCAGGACCTAGTAACTATGGCTACACCTTC. Encoded protein: CASSLATSGPSNYGYTF.

The V and J genes are TRBV6-6 and TRBJ1-4; the D gene is possibly TRBD1 (5 bases). This CDR3 is 15 amino acids long. V was shortened by 6 bases and J by 5 bases, with 16 bases between the two germline ends. Per germline, CDR1 MNHNY and CDR2 SVGAGI (reference sequence). CDR3 protein: CASSPPGLRNEKLFF. Written as DNA, the CDR3 is TGTGCCAGCAGCCCGCCGGGACTGAGAAATGAAAAACTGTTTTTT.

The chain recombines TRBV5-6 with TRBJ2-2; TRBD2 might be the D (6 bases). This CDR3 region has 13 residues. V was shortened by 4 bases and J by 6 bases, with 10 bases between the two germline ends. CDR1 is SGHDT and CDR2 is YYEEEE in the germline V gene. In nucleotides, the CDR3 is TGTGCCAGCAGCCCTTGGGGGGCCGGGGAGCTGTTTTTT. Amino acids: CASSPWGAGELFF. The entire variable domain, with the rest obtained from reference TRBV5-6 and TRBJ2-2, is as follows: DAGVTQSPTHLIKTRGQQVTLRCSPKSGHDTVSWYQQALGQGPQFIFQYYEEEERQRGNFPDRFSGHQFPNYSSELNVNALLLGDSALYLCASSPWGAGELFFGEGSRLTVL.

V is TRBV27 and J is TRBJ1-2; D remains unclear. Trimming pared 6 bases from V and 3 bases from J, leaving 17 bases between. Germline CDR1 is MNHEY and CDR2 is SMNVEV (reference sequence). The CDR3 runs 15 residues. Here the CDR3 reads CASSPLVRLDYGYTF. CDR3 DNA sequence: TGTGCCAGCAGCCCCTTAGTCAGGTTAGACTATGGCTACACCTTC.

The V call is TRBV28, the J call TRBJ1-1; D unclear. The germline V gene has CDR1 MDHEN and CDR2 SYDVKM. Deletions cut 1 base from V and 1 base from J, with 13 bases between. There are 16 residues in the CDR3. CDR3 amino acids: CASSLFGYRKNTEAFF. The CDR3 DNA sequence: TGTGCCAGCAGTTTATTCGGGTACAGAAAGAACACTGAAGCTTTCTTT. Using reference TRBV28 and TRBJ1-1 for the parts outside the CDR3, the full variable domain is DVKVTQSSRYLVKRTGEKVFLECVQDMDHENMFWYRQDPGLGLRLIYFSYDVKMKEKGDIPEGYSVSREKKERFSLILESASTNQTSMYLCASSLFGYRKNTEAFFGQGTRLTVV.

The V call is TRBV9, the J call TRBJ2-3; the match to TRBD2 covers 8 bases. V was clipped by 2 bases and J by 5 bases; unmatched bases: 10. Germline V gene data show CDR1 as SGDLS and CDR2 as YYNGEE. The CDR3 runs to 16 residues. The CDR3 reads CASSVTGTRSLDTQYF. CDR3 nucleotides: TGTGCCAGCAGCGTCACCGGGACTAGAAGTCTAGATACGCAGTATTTT. Based on the CDR3 plus reference TRBV9 and TRBJ2-3, the full variable domain is DSGVTQTPKHLITATGQRVTLRCSPRSGDLSVYWYQQSLDQGLQFLIQYYNGEERAKGNILERFSAQQFPDLHSELNLSSLELGDSALYFCASSVTGTRSLDTQYFGPGTRLTVL.

CDR3 sequence (DNA): TGCGCCAGCAGCTCCTCGGGACAAATACACTATGGCTACACCTTC. This codes for CASSSSGQIHYGYTF. The chain joins TRBV5-1 to TRBJ1-2, with TRBD1 as a possible D gene (6 bases). Trimming removed 3 bases at V and 3 bases at J, with 15 bases between. Per germline, CDR1 SGHRS and CDR2 YFSETQ. The CDR3 totals 15 residues.